These 20 T cell receptor beta chains were sequenced from one sample in a study of blood T cell repertoires in COVID-19. Some clones are missing from TCRdb's copy, which holds only in-frame ones; the method was immunoSEQ multiplex PCR. The profile covers under 200,000 clones, with 79% appearing a single time and more than 7% taken by the ten largest. Sequenced: peripheral blood. These receptors were taken from a woman aged 55 to 70 with COVID-19, enrolled during active disease.

The chain employs TRBV2 and TRBJ2-2; 12 bases match TRBD1. V was clipped by 4 bases and J by 6 bases; unmatched bases: 6. Germline assignment: CDR1 SNHLY and CDR2 FYNNEI. The CDR3 loop spans 16 amino acids. Here the CDR3 reads CASSVPGQGAAGELFF. The CDR3 DNA is TGTGCCAGCAGTGTACCGGGACAGGGGGCCGCCGGGGAGCTGTTTTTT. The full variable domain, rest sourced from reference TRBV2 and TRBJ2-2, is EPEVTQTPSHQVTQMGQEVILRCVPISNHLYFYWYRQILGQKVEFLVSFYNNEISEKSEIFDDQFSVERPDGSNFTLKIRSTKLEDSAMYFCASSVPGQGAAGELFFGEGSRLTVL.

This sequence joins TRBV5-4 and TRBJ1-2; 8 bases map to TRBD1. This CDR3 comprises 16 residues. Germline CDR1 is SGHNT and CDR2 is YYREEE (reference sequence). V lost 0 bases to trimming and J lost 0 bases; unmatched junction nucleotides: 4. The CDR3 sequence: CASSLGTGRANYGYTF. CDR3 nucleotides: TGTGCCAGCAGCTTGGGGACAGGGAGAGCTAACTATGGCTACACCTTC. The variable domain in full, with the rest retrieved from reference TRBV5-4 and TRBJ1-2, is ETGVTQSPTHLIKTRGQQVTLRCSSQSGHNTVSWYQQALGQGPQFIFQYYREEENGRGNFPPRFSGLQFPNYSSELNVNALELDDSALYLCASSLGTGRANYGYTFGSGTRLTVV.

The V gene is TRBV4-2, the J gene TRBJ2-3; D ambiguous. The CDR3 runs 12 residues. CDR1 and CDR2 from the germline V gene are LGHNA and YNFKEQ. The germline V and J ends were trimmed by 1 base and 5 bases, with 4 bases remaining between them. This CDR3 reads CASSQGRDTQYF. CDR3 DNA: TGTGCCAGCAGCCAAGGGAGAGATACGCAGTATTTT.

This clone appeared a single time. The J gene is TRBJ1-4, the V gene TRBV3-1 (or the pseudogene TRBV3-2), with TRBD1 as a possible D gene (6 bases). The germline V gene has CDR1 LGHDT and CDR2 YNNKEL (reference sequence). This CDR3 contains 16 residues. V lost 1 base, J lost 4 bases, and 13 bases lay in between. The CDR3 region is CASSQGGQRGNEKLFF. The CDR3 DNA follows: TGTGCCAGCAGCCAAGGGGGGCAGCGTGGTAATGAAAAACTGTTTTTT.

V and J are TRBV6-5 and TRBJ1-4; TRBD1 matches at 7 bases. Germline loops: CDR1 MNHEY, CDR2 SVGAGI. The CDR3 extends over 15 amino acids. V shed 6 bases and J 4 bases; nucleotides not matched to a gene: 8. This chain's CDR3 is CASSLRTGINEKLFF. CDR3 DNA sequence: TGTGCCAGCAGCCTAAGGACAGGAATTAATGAAAAACTGTTTTTT.

The gene calls are TRBV6-5 and TRBJ2-3; D perhaps matches TRBD2 (6 bases). The CDR3 contains 15 residues. Trimming removed 7 bases from V and 2 bases from J, with 16 bases in between. The germline V gene encodes CDR1 MNHEY and CDR2 SVGAGI. This CDR3 is CASTHGGTFTDTQYF. The CDR3 DNA is TGTGCCAGCACACACGGCGGGACTTTCACAGATACGCAGTATTTT.

This rearrangement joins TRBV7-2 to TRBJ1-4, with 7 bases that match TRBD1. CDR1 and CDR2 from the germline V gene are SGHTA and FQGNSA. The CDR3 loop spans 13 amino acids. V lost 6 bases and J lost 10; bases outside the gene matches: 8. CDR3 nucleotides: TGTGCCAGCAGACAGGGGCTATCGGGAAAACTGTTTTTT. This codes for CASRQGLSGKLFF. The complete variable domain, with remaining parts taken from reference TRBV7-2 and TRBJ1-4, reads GAGVSQSPSNKVTEKGKDVELRCDPISGHTALYWYRQSLGQGLEFLIYFQGNSAPDKSGLPSDRFSAERTGGSVSTLTIQRTQQEDSAVYLCASRQGLSGKLFFGSGTQLSVL.

This clone showed up just a few times. CDR3 in DNA: TGTGCCAGTAGTATTAGGGGACAGGTCACCGGGGAGCTGTTTTTT. It translates to CASSIRGQVTGELFF. The chain employs TRBV19 and TRBJ2-2; 8 positions match TRBD1. Trimming removed 3 bases from V and 4 bases from J; junction bases left unmatched: 4. From germline, CDR1 is LNHDA and CDR2 SQIVND (reference sequence). The CDR3 is 15 residues long.

CDR3 sequence: CASSPRTGMNTEAFF. In DNA form, the CDR3 reads TGTGCCAGCAGCCCTCGGACAGGGATGAACACTGAAGCTTTCTTT. This chain links TRBV5-8 with TRBJ1-1; 8 bases fit TRBD1. The CDR3 sequence is 15 residues long. Germline trimming cut 4 bases from V and 0 bases from J; bases unmatched to any gene: 5. The germline CDR1 and CDR2 sequences are SGHTS and YDEGEE.

V is TRBV4-3 and J is TRBJ2-5; D is uncertain. Trimming cost V 1 base and J 5 bases, with 8 bases left between them. The germline CDR1 and CDR2 sequences are LGHNA and YSLEER. The CDR3 has 13 amino acids. The CDR3 nucleotides are TGCGCCAGCAGCCAAGTACTATGGGAGACCCAGTACTTC. Translation gives CASSQVLWETQYF.

The rearrangement joins TRBV24-1 to TRBJ2-3, with 14 bases lining up with TRBD2. The CDR3 has 18 residues. V lost 2 bases to trimming and J lost 2 bases; unmatched junction nucleotides: 5. The germline gives CDR1 KGHDR, CDR2 SFDVKD. CDR3 amino acids: CATSDYGLAGGPTDTQYF. In nucleotides, the CDR3 is TGTGCCACCAGTGATTACGGACTAGCGGGGGGCCCCACAGATACGCAGTATTTT.

The chain carries TRBV7-2 and TRBJ1-6; perhaps TRBD1 as D (5 bases). The CDR3 consists of 15 residues. Germline CDR1 and CDR2: SGHTA and FQGNSA. Trimming left V 5 bases short and J 6 bases short, with 14 bases between. CDR3 protein: CASSLGGGTNSPLHF. CDR3 coding DNA: TGTGCCAGCAGCCTGGGCGGGGGGACTAATTCACCCCTCCACTTT.

This clone was detected only a few times. The rearrangement uses TRBV5-1 and TRBJ1-1; maybe TRBD1 (6 bases). Between the trimmed V and J ends, which lost 3 bases and 7 bases, there was a span of 13 bases. CDR3 size: 13 residues. The germline V gene has CDR1 SGHRS and CDR2 YFSETQ. In DNA form, the CDR3 reads TGCGCCAGCAGCTCGGACAGCCGAGTTGAAGCTTTCTTT. Translation gives CASSSDSRVEAFF.

This clone has a single count. The V call is TRBV11-2, the J call TRBJ2-2, with D possibly matching TRBD1 (6 bases). The CDR3 sequence is 19 residues long. Germline V gene data show CDR1 as SGHAT and CDR2 as FQNNGV. V dropped 0 bases and J dropped 1 base, with 18 bases sitting between them. CDR3 sequence: CASSLDSVLNRVNTGELFF. In nucleotides, the CDR3 is TGTGCCAGCAGCTTAGATTCGGTGTTAAACAGGGTGAACACCGGGGAGCTGTTTTTT.

V is TRBV3-1 (or the pseudogene TRBV3-2) and J is TRBJ2-1, with D perhaps TRBD2 (5 bases). The CDR3 length is 15 residues. Germline CDR1 reads LGHDT; CDR2 reads YNNKEL (reference sequence). V was clipped by 0 bases and J by 0 bases, with 6 bases between them. CDR3: CASSQDRGSYNEQFF. The CDR3 DNA reads TGTGCCAGCAGCCAAGATCGGGGCTCCTACAATGAGCAGTTCTTC.

This sequence joins TRBV6-1 and TRBJ2-1; 7 positions agree with TRBD1. The CDR3 sequence is 14 residues long. From germline, CDR1 is MNHNS and CDR2 SASEGT. V dropped 3 bases and J dropped 5; count of bases not matched to a gene: 4. The CDR3, as DNA: TGTGCCAGCAGTGAGACAGGGACCAACAATGAGCAGTTCTTC. Translation: CASSETGTNNEQFF.

J is TRBJ2-1 and V is TRBV3-1 (or the pseudogene TRBV3-2), with 8 bases identical to TRBD2. The CDR3 consists of 13 residues. Germline V gives CDR1 LGHDT, CDR2 YNNKEL (reference sequence). The ends lost 1 base at V and 14 bases at J; junction bases unmatched: 7. The CDR3 DNA reads TGTGCCAGCAGCCAAGGAGGAGGGACTAGGGAGTTCTTC. Protein product: CASSQGGGTREFF.

This chain links TRBV7-9 with TRBJ2-1; 11 bases are a match to TRBD2. The V segment lost 7 bases and the J segment 9 bases; nucleotides outside the gene matches: 8. Per the germline V gene, CDR1 is SEHNR and CDR2 is FQNEAQ (reference sequence). The CDR3 contains 14 residues. The CDR3 here is CASKTSGARGEQFF. The CDR3 DNA reads as TGTGCCAGCAAGACTAGCGGGGCCCGGGGTGAGCAGTTCTTC.

In DNA, the CDR3 is TGTGCCAGCAGTTTGGACAGGGGCTACGCCGGGGAGCTGTTTTTT. Translated, it gives CASSLDRGYAGELFF. The V and J genes are TRBV28 and TRBJ2-2, with TRBD1 matching over 9 bases. After removal of 3 bases from V and 6 bases from J, the junction contained 5 bases not matched to a gene. CDR1 and CDR2 (germline): MDHEN, SYDVKM. This CDR3 is 15 amino acids long.

The genes are TRBV5-1 and TRBJ1-3; tentatively, D is TRBD1 (6 bases). The germline V gene has CDR1 SGHRS and CDR2 YFSETQ. V dropped 3 bases and J dropped 0 bases, with 13 bases sitting between them. CDR3 length: 16 residues. CDR3 in DNA: TGCGCCAGCAGCTACGGGACACCAAGCTCTGGAAACACCATATATTTT. It codes for CASSYGTPSSGNTIYF.